This record covers a single T cell receptor beta chain. Its antigen is as yet unknown. This may be a read error, as it is one base from a much larger clone. The CDR3 is 12 residues long. Germline V gives CDR1 SQVTM, CDR2 ANQGSEA. The data derive from a study of blood T cells in healthy people across ages. Isolated PBMCs totaled at least 6.5 million in each sample. The authors ran a second PCR of 7 to 11 cycles using a sample-barcoded 5' primer and a J-beta primer mix. TCRdb itself ran the 5' RACE reads through MiXCR, one entry per CDR3 protein. The table includes about 1 million distinct CDR3 sequences, 35% to 50% detected once. Broader study findings: Long-lived and aged donors differed, with more naive CD4+ cells and higher diversity in the long-lived. There was no known CMV status for donors, so expanded clonotype changes were possibly confounded. A roughly linear fall in TCR beta diversity per million T cells was seen with increasing age.

The V call is TRBV29-1, the J call TRBJ2-3, with D possibly matching TRBD2 (5 bases). The clonotype comes from an older woman in good health. The sequenced material came from blood. CDR3 sequence (DNA): TGCAACGTTGTCGGGAACACAGATACGCAGTATTTT. It specifies CNVVGNTDTQYF.